This T cell receptor beta chain is drawn from a study of T-cell memory formation after mild COVID-19 (dated by TCRdb to the early 2020s). A note on the overall study: TCR sequence clusters from the two donors were largely donor specific. In a couple of donors, T-cell clones that expanded and contracted after mild COVID-19 were tracked by sequencing TCRalpha and TCRbeta repertoires over time. The cohort comprised two young, previously healthy adult volunteers, one female and one male.

Instrument used: Illumina NovaSeq 6000. cDNA libraries for TCRalpha and TCRbeta were prepared by 5'RACE using constant-segment primers, with sample barcodes and unique molecular identifiers added. RNA was extracted from every sample with Trizol reagent. Amplification of the libraries took two PCR steps, and the second step added a second sample barcode plus Illumina TruSeq adapters. Libraries were sequenced on an Illumina NovaSeq with 2 x 150 bp paired-end reads. On the study's bioinformatics: The reads were demultiplexed and collapsed into UMI-guided consensus sequences using migec v1.2.7. Using mixcr v2.1.11, UMI consensuses were aligned to TRA and TRB V and J templates and then assembled into clonotypes. A clonotype was counted as expanded or contracted only when both edgeR and NoisET called the clonotype significant, with the noise models trained on biological replicates. For edgeR calls, the cutoffs were a false discovery rate-adjusted p below 0.01 and a log2 fold-change threshold of 1. As an exploratory analysis of dynamics, max-normalized trajectories of the 1000 most abundant clonotypes were examined by PCA with hierarchical clustering. Each responding clone was given a CD4 or CD8 phenotype based on the CD4+ and CD8+ repertoires, which had been sequenced separately. Through fastp at Q25 and MiXCR, TCRdb rebuilt clones from the public reads, retaining in-frame beta chains. Rows merge per CDR3 protein into single entries with the most common DNA and genes. TCRdb, not the original authors, processed these V and J calls. This sample is represented by approximately 350,000 distinct CDR3 sequences; 25% to 30% of them were singletons. Approximately 13% of the sample is in the top ten clones.

Ficoll-Paque density gradient centrifugation was the method used to isolate PBMCs. Study-level results and caveats: The study covered only a couple of mild cases, and larger cohorts including severe cases with pre-infection samples were considered necessary. Some responding clones were detected in pre-infection memory, which suggested that pre-existing cross-reactive memory T cells had joined the SARS-CoV-2 response. SARS-CoV-2 specificity of the second-wave clones peaking on day 37 was not confirmed. Contracting CD4+ clones turned up mainly in the CM and EM memory subsets, whereas EMRA was where CD8+ clones were enriched. Clones that contracted from day 15 to 85 showed balanced CD4/CD8 phenotypes, whereas a second wave of clones that expanded from day 15 to 37 leaned towards CD4+.

The germline ends are 7 bases apart after V is trimmed by 0 bases and J by 2 bases. Including the terminal cysteine and phenylalanine, the CDR3 comprises 14 residues. Only the CDR3 part of the read is kept: 42 bases, read in frame from the first base. From a lookup of the germline V gene, CDR1 and CDR2 are SGHTA and FQGNSA. This clonotype occurred a few times. It has no known antigen specificity. Nothing much larger sits one base from this clone, and base qualities are not available. The chain links TRBV7-2 with TRBJ2-5, with no D gene named confidently. The sequencing sample was made of PBMCs or a T cell subset sorted from them (not recorded which). This sequence was found in an adult woman who had mild COVID-19 (a few samples of this study predate the infection). The sample titles of this study are shuffled in the database, so cell type and time point are left out; the donor was told from shared clones. The DNA is TGTGCCAGCAGCTTAGCGACCTCGCAAGAGACCCAGTACTTC. It codes for CASSLATSQETQYF.